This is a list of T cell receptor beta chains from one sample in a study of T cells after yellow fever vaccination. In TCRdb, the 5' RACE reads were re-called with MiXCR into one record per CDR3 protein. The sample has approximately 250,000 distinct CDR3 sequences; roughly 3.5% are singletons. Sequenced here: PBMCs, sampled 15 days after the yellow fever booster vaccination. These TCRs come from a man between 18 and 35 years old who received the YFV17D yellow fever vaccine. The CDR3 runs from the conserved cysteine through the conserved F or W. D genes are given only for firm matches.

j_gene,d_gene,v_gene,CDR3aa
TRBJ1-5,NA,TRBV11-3,CASSLERTYSNQPQHF
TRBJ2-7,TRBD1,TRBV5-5,CASRGTASYEQYF
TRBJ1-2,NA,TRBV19,CATRGYPGYTF
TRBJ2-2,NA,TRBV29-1,CSVGYYTGELFF
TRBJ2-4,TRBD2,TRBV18,CASSPGRGLYF
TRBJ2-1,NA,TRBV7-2,CASSLGSGTSEFF
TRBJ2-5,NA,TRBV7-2,CASSLFRMETQYF
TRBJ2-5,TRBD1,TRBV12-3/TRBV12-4,CASNLQGAPAQYF
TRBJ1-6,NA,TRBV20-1,CSARSSGSSYNSPLHF
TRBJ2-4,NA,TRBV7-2,CASSLRRGLNDIQYF
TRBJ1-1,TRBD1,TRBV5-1,CASSWTGGSNTEAFF
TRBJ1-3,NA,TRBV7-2,CASRTGPGNTIYF
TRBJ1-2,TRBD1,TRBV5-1,CASSVNFPGQGAGYTF